The 23 T cell receptor beta chains presented below share a single source sample, sequenced in a study of CD8+CD57+ T cells in acquired aplastic anemia. Profiles of TCR beta VDJ and CDR3 were generated from a genomic DNA template. A single record per CDR3 protein comes from TCRdb applying MiXCR to the reads. The top ten hold about 25% of the sample, which has roughly 40,000 distinct CDR3 sequences, 55% to 80% seen once. The specimen was sorted CD4+, CD8+, or CD8+CD57+ T cells (not recorded which) from PBMCs. The receptors here all came from a human donor in good health, serving as a control.

The V gene is TRBV10-1, the J gene TRBJ2-2, with 9 positions matching TRBD1. The CDR3 sequence is 15 residues long. V lost 4 bases and J lost 6; bases outside the gene matches: 6. Germline CDR1 WNHNN, CDR2 SYGVQD (reference sequence). In DNA, the CDR3 is TGCGCCAGCAGTGGGGGGGGACAGGGCGCCGGGGAGCTGTTTTTT. The encoded protein is CASSGGGQGAGELFF.

The chain employs TRBV20-1 and TRBJ2-7; tentative D call: TRBD1 (6 bases). V shed 6 bases and J shed 0 bases, with 15 bases lying between them. Germline CDR1 and CDR2: DFQATT and SNEGSKA (reference sequence). This CDR3 is built from 14 residues. In nucleotides, the CDR3 is TGCAGTGCCAGCCGGACAGTCTACTCCTACGAGCAGTACTTC. It codes for CSASRTVYSYEQYF.

This clonotype occurred many times. DNA for the CDR3: TGCAGTGCGGTAGGGGGGAACTCTGGAAACACCATATATTTT. It encodes CSAVGGNSGNTIYF. This chain links TRBV20-1 with TRBJ1-3; TRBD1 is a possible D gene (6 bases). Trimming pared 6 bases from V and 0 bases from J, leaving 12 bases between. The CDR3 consists of 14 residues. Per germline, CDR1 DFQATT and CDR2 SNEGSKA (reference sequence).

The chain carries TRBV15 and TRBJ1-3; 9 bases align to TRBD1. V was pared by 5 bases and J by 8 bases, with 7 bases of the junction left unmatched. Germline values: CDR1 LNHNV, CDR2 YYDKDF (reference sequence). The CDR3 sequence is 14 residues long. CDR3 bases: TGTGCCACCAGCCGGGACAGGGAACGGTACACCATATATTTT. The encoded protein is CATSRDRERYTIYF. Using reference TRBV15 and TRBJ1-3 for the parts outside the CDR3, the full variable domain is DAMVIQNPRYQVTQFGKPVTLSCSQTLNHNVMYWYQQKSSQAPKLLFHYYDKDFNNEADTPDNFQSRRPNTSFCFLDIRSPGLGDTAMYLCATSRDRERYTIYFGEGSWLTVV.

This clonotype was seen once. V gene TRBV7-4 combines with J gene TRBJ1-5, with D perhaps TRBD1 (5 bases). This CDR3 spans 14 amino acids. The V gene's germline CDR1 is SGHVT and CDR2 SQSDAQ. Trimming pared 7 bases from V and 7 bases from J, leaving 17 bases between. The CDR3 region is CASIIQPPGQPQHF. The CDR3 bases are TGTGCCAGCATCATCCAGCCCCCAGGGCAGCCCCAGCATTTT.

This clonotype was observed at least ten times. The J gene is TRBJ2-5, the V gene TRBV20-1; 8 bases match TRBD1. V gave up 3 bases and J gave up 2 bases; unmatched junction bases: 5. The CDR3 is made up of 14 amino acids. Germline assignment: CDR1 DFQATT and CDR2 SNEGSKA (reference sequence). This CDR3 is CSASGQGLQETQYF. Here the CDR3 DNA reads TGCAGTGCTAGCGGACAGGGATTACAAGAGACCCAGTACTTC.

The V and J genes are TRBV6-6 and TRBJ2-7; 7 bases align to TRBD1. The trim removed 6 bases at V and 6 bases at J, leaving 2 bases unmatched. Looked up from germline, CDR1 is MNHNY and CDR2 is SVGAGI (reference sequence). The CDR3 spans 11 residues. The CDR3 DNA reads as TGTGCCAGCAGAACAGGGGCCGAGCAGTACTTC. Protein product: CASRTGAEQYF.

This clonotype is medium-sized (0.01 to 0.1%) within its sample. This chain joins TRBV4-2 and TRBJ2-7, with D possibly matching TRBD2 (6 bases). The germline V gene encodes CDR1 LGHNA and CDR2 YNFKEQ. This CDR3 is built from 17 residues. V shed 0 bases and J shed 1 base, with 16 bases lying between them. The CDR3 coding sequence is TGTGCCAGCAGCCAAGAAGGCCGAGCAGGGAGGTCCTACGAGCAGTACTTC. This codes for CASSQEGRAGRSYEQYF.

The gene calls are TRBV20-1 and TRBJ1-5; TRBD1 is a possible D gene (5 bases). There are 13 residues in the CDR3. Trimming pared 3 bases from V and 7 bases from J, leaving 13 bases between. The germline CDR1 and CDR2 sequences are DFQATT and SNEGSKA (reference sequence). The CDR3: CSASKGDGQPQHF. In nucleotides, the CDR3 is TGCAGTGCTAGTAAAGGGGACGGGCAGCCCCAGCATTTT.

This clonotype was seen many times. V usage is TRBV28 and J usage is TRBJ1-4; D uncertain. With 3 bases removed from V and 7 bases from J, the gap between germline ends came to 12 bases. CDR1 and CDR2 (germline): MDHEN, SYDVKM. The CDR3 runs 14 residues. CDR3 sequence: CASSLTFGGEKLFF. As DNA, the CDR3 is TGTGCCAGCAGTTTGACTTTTGGAGGTGAAAAACTGTTTTTT.

The chain links TRBV7-6 to TRBJ2-5, with D perhaps TRBD1 or TRBD2 (5 bases each). CDR3 length equals 14 residues. Trimming shortened V by 6 bases and J by 2 bases, and 13 bases separated the two germline ends. Germline CDR1 is SGHVS and CDR2 is FNYEAQ. CDR3 sequence (DNA): TGTGCCAGCAGTTTACCGGGGACGCAAGAGACCCAGTACTTC. Its protein is CASSLPGTQETQYF.

CDR3 region: CASSPRGLVDGYTF. Written as DNA, the CDR3 is TGTGCCAGCAGCCCTAGGGGGCTTGTCGATGGCTACACCTTC. The V call is TRBV5-4, the J call TRBJ1-2; 7 nucleotides line up with TRBD1. Trimming cost V 4 bases and J 6 bases; bases outside gene matches: 9. Germline assignment: CDR1 SGHNT and CDR2 YYREEE (reference sequence). This CDR3 has 14 residues. The whole variable domain, filled in from reference TRBV5-4 and TRBJ1-2, reads ETGVTQSPTHLIKTRGQQVTLRCSSQSGHNTVSWYQQALGQGPQFIFQYYREEENGRGNFPPRFSGLQFPNYSSELNVNALELDDSALYLCASSPRGLVDGYTFGSGTRLTVV.

The rearrangement links TRBV4-3 to TRBJ1-5, with D uncertain. V lost 1 base and J 2 bases, leaving 18 bases between the germline ends. Germline V CDR1 and CDR2: LGHNA, YSLEER. The CDR3 has 18 residues. CDR3 DNA sequence: TGCGCCAGCAGCCAAGGATGGGCCAACGGGGTTGGCAATCAGCCCCAGCATTTT. Amino acids: CASSQGWANGVGNQPQHF.

The V and J genes are TRBV19 and TRBJ1-1; no firm D call. Germline lookup yields CDR1 LNHDA and CDR2 SQIVND (reference sequence). With 6 bases removed from V and 1 base from J, the gap between germline ends came to 6 bases. This CDR3 is 12 amino acids long. The CDR3 DNA reads TGTGCCAGTAGGGCAGAGAACACTGAAGCTTTCTTT. It encodes CASRAENTEAFF. Full variable domain (rest looked up from reference TRBV19 and TRBJ1-1): DGGITQSPKYLFRKEGQNVTLSCEQNLNHDAMYWYRQDPGQGLRLIYYSQIVNDFQKGDIAEGYSVSREKKESFPLTVTSAQKNPTAFYLCASRAENTEAFFGQGTRLTVV.

The rearrangement joins TRBV29-1 to TRBJ2-7, with 10 bases lining up with TRBD1. The V and J ends lost 7 bases and 3 bases, in that order; junction bases with no gene match: 3. Germline V gene data show CDR1 as SQVTM and CDR2 as ANQGSEA. This CDR3 comprises 12 residues. In DNA form, the CDR3 reads TGCAGCGCGTGGGACAGGGGCTACGAGCAGTACTTC. Amino acids: CSAWDRGYEQYF.

The gene calls are TRBV2 and TRBJ1-4; D ambiguous. This CDR3 comprises 16 residues. Trimming cost V 6 bases and J 0 bases, with 14 bases left between them. Germline assignment: CDR1 SNHLY and CDR2 FYNNEI. CDR3 region: CASRYSRTTTNEKLFF. The CDR3 DNA is TGTGCCAGCAGGTACAGTCGTACAACAACTAATGAAAAACTGTTTTTT.

The CDR3 DNA is TGTGCCACCAGTGATCCTACTTCCTATGGCTACACCTTC. Encoded protein: CATSDPTSYGYTF. This chain connects TRBV24-1 to TRBJ1-2; the D is unclear. Looked up from germline, CDR1 is KGHDR and CDR2 is SFDVKD. Trimming took 3 bases from V and 4 from J, leaving 8 bases between them. The CDR3 loop spans 13 amino acids.

J is TRBJ1-1 and V is TRBV15; D unresolved. V lost 0 bases to trimming and J lost 4 bases, with 12 bases between them. The CDR3 has 15 residues. From germline, CDR1 is LNHNV and CDR2 YYDKDF (reference sequence). CDR3 in amino acids: CATSRDHLGFTEAFF. The CDR3 DNA follows: TGTGCCACCAGCAGAGACCATTTAGGTTTCACTGAAGCTTTCTTT.

There are many counts of this clonotype. CDR3 amino acids: CASSSGDSTNSPLHF. The DNA of the CDR3 is TGTGCCAGCAGCTCCGGGGACTCGACGAATTCACCCCTCCACTTT. This chain links TRBV11-2 with TRBJ1-6, with D perhaps TRBD1 (5 bases). Per germline, CDR1 SGHAT and CDR2 FQNNGV. Deletions cut 4 bases from V and 7 bases from J, with 14 bases between. The CDR3 is 15 amino acids.

V usage is TRBV2 and J usage is TRBJ2-1; D might be TRBD1 or TRBD2, each matching 5 bases. V was pared by 6 bases and J by 3 bases, with 9 bases between. CDR1 SNHLY and CDR2 FYNNEI come from the germline V gene. The CDR3 runs 13 residues. The CDR3 DNA sequence: TGTGCCAGCAGGGGGGACGGCTACAATGAGCAGTTCTTC. As protein: CASRGDGYNEQFF.

V and J are TRBV25-1 and TRBJ2-1; D is undetermined. Germline V lookup: CDR1 MGHDK, CDR2 SYGVNS. The V gene lost 7 bases and the J gene lost 3 bases, with 16 bases spanning the gap. The CDR3 extends over 15 amino acids. CDR3 coding DNA: TGTGCCAGCATGTCGGCAGAACGCCTCTACAATGAGCAGTTCTTC. Encoded protein: CASMSAERLYNEQFF.

This clonotype was seen once. V gene TRBV10-3 combines with J gene TRBJ1-3, with TRBD1 matching 7 bases. The J segment lost 8 bases and the V segment lost 0 bases, leaving 4 bases of the junction unmatched. Germline V gene lookup returns CDR1 ENHRY and CDR2 SYGVKD. CDR3 length: 14 amino acids. CDR3 residues: CAISESGRGDTIYF. In DNA, the CDR3 is TGTGCCATCAGTGAGTCAGGCAGGGGGGACACCATATATTTT.

By its share, this clonotype is medium-sized. The V call is TRBV15, the J call TRBJ1-1; D is possibly TRBD1 (6 bases). The germline V gene has CDR1 LNHNV and CDR2 YYDKDF (reference sequence). Between the trimmed V and J ends, which lost 4 bases and 6 bases, there was a span of 21 bases. This CDR3 has 16 residues. The CDR3 region is CATSNTGREATPEAFF. DNA of the CDR3: TGTGCCACCAGCAACACAGGGAGGGAGGCGACCCCTGAAGCTTTCTTT.